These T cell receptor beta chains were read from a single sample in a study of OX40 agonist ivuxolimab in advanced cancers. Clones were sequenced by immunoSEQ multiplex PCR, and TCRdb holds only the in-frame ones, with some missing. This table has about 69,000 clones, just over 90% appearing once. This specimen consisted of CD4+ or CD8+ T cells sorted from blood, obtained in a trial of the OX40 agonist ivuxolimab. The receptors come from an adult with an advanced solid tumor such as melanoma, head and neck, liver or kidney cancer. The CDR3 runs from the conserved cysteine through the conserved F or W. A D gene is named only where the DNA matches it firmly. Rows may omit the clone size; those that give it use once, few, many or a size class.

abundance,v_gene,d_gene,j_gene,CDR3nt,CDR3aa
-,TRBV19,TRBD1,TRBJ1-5,TGTGCCAGTAGTATACCCCGGGACAGGAGAAATCAGCCCCAGCATTTT,CASSIPRDRRNQPQHF
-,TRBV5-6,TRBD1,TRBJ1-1,TGTGCCAGCAGCACGGTAGACAGGGTAGGAGCTTTCTTT,CASSTVDRVGAFF
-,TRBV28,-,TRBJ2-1,TGTGCCAGCAGTTTATTGGGCCTATACAATGAGCAGTTCTTC,CASSLLGLYNEQFF
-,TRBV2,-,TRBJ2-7,TGTGCCAGCAGGCAACTTACCTACGAGCAGTACTTC,CASRQLTYEQYF
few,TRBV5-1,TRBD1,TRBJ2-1,TGCGCCAGCAGCCCCGAAGGGGGACAGGTGAACGATGAGCAGTTCTTC,CASSPEGGQVNDEQFF
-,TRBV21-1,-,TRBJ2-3,TGTGCCAGCAGCAAAGCGCGGAAGGGAGCTTGCACAGATACGCAGTATTTT,CASSKARKGACTDTQYF
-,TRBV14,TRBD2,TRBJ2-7,TGTGCCAGCAGCCCCCGATCCATACTAGCGGGAGGAAACGAGCAGTACTTC,CASSPRSILAGGNEQYF
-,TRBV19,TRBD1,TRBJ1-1,TGTGCCAGTAGTTCTTGGACAGGGTTGAACACTGAAGCTTTCTTT,CASSSWTGLNTEAFF
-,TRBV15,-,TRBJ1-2,TGTGCCACCAGCAGAGTACAGGGAGGCGGCTACACCTTC,CATSRVQGGGYTF
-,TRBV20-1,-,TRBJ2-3,TGCAGTGCGACCGGAGATACGCAGTATTTT,CSATGDTQYF
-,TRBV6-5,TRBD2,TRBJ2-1,TGTGCCAGCAGGCCCTCAGGCGGGAGGAATGAGCAGTTCTTC,CASRPSGGRNEQFF
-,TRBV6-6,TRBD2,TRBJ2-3,TGTGCCAGCAGTATGACTAGCGGGACCACAGATACGCAGTATTTT,CASSMTSGTTDTQYF
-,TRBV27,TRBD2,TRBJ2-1,TGTGCCAGCAGTTCTATAATGACTAGCGGGAGGAGCAATGAGCAGTTCTTC,CASSSIMTSGRSNEQFF
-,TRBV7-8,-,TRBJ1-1,TGTGCCAGCAGCCCAGACACGTGGGGGTTGAACACTGAAGCTTTCTTT,CASSPDTWGLNTEAFF
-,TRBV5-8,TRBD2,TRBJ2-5,TGTGCCAGCAGCTCAAGCGGGGTGGGGCAGGAGACCCAGTACTTC,CASSSSGVGQETQYF
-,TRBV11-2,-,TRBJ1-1,TGTGCCAGCAGCTTAGGTGGGGGGGGCCGAAACACTGAAGCTTTCTTT,CASSLGGGGRNTEAFF
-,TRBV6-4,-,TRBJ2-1,TGTGCCAGCAGTCTTTCTAGCGCTAGATACAATGAGCAGTTCTTC,CASSLSSARYNEQFF
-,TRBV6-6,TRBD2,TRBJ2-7,TGTGCCAGCAGTTACAGTCGACTAGCGGGAGTCGAGCAGTACTTC,CASSYSRLAGVEQYF
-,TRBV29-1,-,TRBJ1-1,TGCAGCGTTGAAGAAGGGACTAAAATTCGGAACACTGAAGCTTTCTTT,CSVEEGTKIRNTEAFF
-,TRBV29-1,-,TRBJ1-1,TGCAGCGTTGCACAGAGCACAGGCACTGAAGCTTTCTTT,CSVAQSTGTEAFF
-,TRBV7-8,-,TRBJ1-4,TGTGCCAGCAGCTTATACAGGGACGGCGAAAAACTGTTTTTT,CASSLYRDGEKLFF
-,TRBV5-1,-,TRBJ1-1,TGCGCCAGCAGCTTGGGTCAGGGAGGTCGGAACACTGAAGCTTTCTTT,CASSLGQGGRNTEAFF
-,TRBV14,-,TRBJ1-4,TGTGCCAGCAGCCGCCTTGATGGGGATAATGAAAAACTGTTTTTT,CASSRLDGDNEKLFF
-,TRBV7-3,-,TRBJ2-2,TGTGCCAGCAGCCAGCAGGCGGCCCCGAACACCGGGGAGCTGTTTTTT,CASSQQAAPNTGELFF
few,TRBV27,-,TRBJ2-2,TGTGCCAGCAGTAACACCGGGACCGCCACGACCGGGGAGCTGTTTTTT,CASSNTGTATTGELFF
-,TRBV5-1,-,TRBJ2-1,TGCGCCAGCAGCTTGGACGGACTCAAAAATAATGAGCAGTTCTTC,CASSLDGLKNNEQFF
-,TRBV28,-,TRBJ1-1,TGTGCCAGCAGCCGTGGCCCAGCCGAGGGAGCTTTCTTT,CASSRGPAEGAFF
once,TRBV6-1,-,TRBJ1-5,TGTGCCAGCAGTGAAGGATCAATTAATCAGCCCCAGCATTTT,CASSEGSINQPQHF
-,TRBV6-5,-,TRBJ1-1,TGTGCCAGCAGTTACGCTGGCCAGGGTACTGAAGCTTTCTTT,CASSYAGQGTEAFF
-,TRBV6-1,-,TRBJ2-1,TGTGCCAGCACCTTGGGACTCTCCTACAATGAGCAGTTCTTC,CASTLGLSYNEQFF
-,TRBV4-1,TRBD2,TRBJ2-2,TGCGCCAGCAGCCAGGGACTAGCGGGAGTCGGTGGGGAGCTGTTTTTT,CASSQGLAGVGGELFF
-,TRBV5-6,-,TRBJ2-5,TGTGCCAGCAGCTTGGCCAGTGCTCTCCCACAAGAGACCCAGTACTTC,CASSLASALPQETQYF
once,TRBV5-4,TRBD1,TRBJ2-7,TGTGCCAGCAGCTTGGAAAGGGGGCGCATGGACGAGCAGTACTTC,CASSLERGRMDEQYF
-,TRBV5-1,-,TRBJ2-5,TGCGCCAGCAGCTTGGAAAGGGGGGTGACCCAGTACTTC,CASSLERGVTQYF
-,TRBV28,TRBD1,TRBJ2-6,TGTGCCAGCAGTGCGTCCCGGGACAGGGTTGGGGCCAACGTCCTGACTTTC,CASSASRDRVGANVLTF
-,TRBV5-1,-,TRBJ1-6,TGCGCCAGCAGCCCGGGGACAAATAATTCACCCCTCCACTTT,CASSPGTNNSPLHF
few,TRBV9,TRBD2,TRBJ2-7,TGTGCCAGCAGCCCTAGACTAGCGGGAACCTACGAGCAGTACTTC,CASSPRLAGTYEQYF
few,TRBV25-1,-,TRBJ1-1,TGTGCCAGCAGTGGGGTAGAGGGGGGAGCGGACACTGAAGCTTTCTTT,CASSGVEGGADTEAFF
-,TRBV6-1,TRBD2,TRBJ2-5,TGTGCCAGCAGAGGACTAGCGGGAGATGGGGAGACCCAGTACTTC,CASRGLAGDGETQYF
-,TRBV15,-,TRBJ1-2,TGTGCCACCAGCCTCGCCCCCGGAGGGGTGGGCTATGGCTACACCTTC,CATSLAPGGVGYGYTF
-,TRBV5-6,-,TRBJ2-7,TGTGCCAGCAGCTTGGAAGGGTGGCAAGCCTACGAGCAGTACTTC,CASSLEGWQAYEQYF
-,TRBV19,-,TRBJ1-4,TGTGCCAGTACCTATAGTTCTACTGCAACTAATGAAAAACTGTTTTTT,CASTYSSTATNEKLFF
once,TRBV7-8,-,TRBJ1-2,TGTGCCAGCAGCCCCACTACAGGGTCGGCTGGCTACACCTTC,CASSPTTGSAGYTF
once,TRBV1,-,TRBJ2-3,TGCACCAGCAGCCAAGATAGGCGGGAGCCGGTCTTCTACACAGATACGCAGTATTTT,CTSSQDRREPVFYTDTQYF
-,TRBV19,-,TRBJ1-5,TGTGCCAGTAGTATTCGGGGAGATAGCAATCAGCCCCAGCATTTT,CASSIRGDSNQPQHF
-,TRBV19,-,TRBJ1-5,TGTGCCAGTAGTATAGTAGGAAGCAATCAGCCCCAGCATTTT,CASSIVGSNQPQHF
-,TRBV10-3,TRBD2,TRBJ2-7,TGTGCCATCAGCGACCTAGCGGGAGGCACGAGCTCCTACGAGCAGTACTTC,CAISDLAGGTSSYEQYF
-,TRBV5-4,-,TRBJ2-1,TGTGCCAGCAGCAAAGACTACGGCTCCTACAATGAGCAGTTCTTC,CASSKDYGSYNEQFF
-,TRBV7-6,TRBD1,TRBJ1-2,TGTGCCAGCAGCTCAGGGACAGGGGGTAATTATGGCTACACCTTC,CASSSGTGGNYGYTF